The clone carrying this TCR beta chain was seen just once. Its antigen is not known. Repertoires were generated with immunoSEQ multiplex PCR, while TCRdb's copy carries only in-frame clones and drops some. The sample carries roughly 67,000 clones, around 80% recorded once. Autoimmune disease history or systemic immunosuppression led to patient exclusion. This sample stems from a study of OX40 agonist ivuxolimab in advanced cancers. On the study more broadly: Patients received ivuxolimab, an intravenous treatment, every 2 weeks at 0.01 to 10 mg/kg. Those treated in dose escalation had hepatocellular carcinoma, melanoma, renal cell cancer or head and neck cancer. Regarding the study as a whole: Researchers report that CD8+ T cells had, on average, more expanded clones than CD4+.

Germline CDR1 and CDR2: SGHRS and YFSETQ. Trimming removed 4 bases at V and 5 bases at J, with 12 bases between. CDR3 size: 13 residues. The sequencing used CD4+ or CD8+ T cells sorted from blood, collected in a trial of the OX40 agonist ivuxolimab. The receptor was isolated from an adult with an advanced solid tumor such as melanoma, head and neck, liver or kidney cancer. The chain joins TRBV5-1 to TRBJ1-1, with a tentative D call TRBD1 (6 bases). The CDR3, as DNA: TGCGCCAGCAGCCCCGACAGGAGGACTGAAGCTTTCTTT. It codes for CASSPDRRTEAFF.